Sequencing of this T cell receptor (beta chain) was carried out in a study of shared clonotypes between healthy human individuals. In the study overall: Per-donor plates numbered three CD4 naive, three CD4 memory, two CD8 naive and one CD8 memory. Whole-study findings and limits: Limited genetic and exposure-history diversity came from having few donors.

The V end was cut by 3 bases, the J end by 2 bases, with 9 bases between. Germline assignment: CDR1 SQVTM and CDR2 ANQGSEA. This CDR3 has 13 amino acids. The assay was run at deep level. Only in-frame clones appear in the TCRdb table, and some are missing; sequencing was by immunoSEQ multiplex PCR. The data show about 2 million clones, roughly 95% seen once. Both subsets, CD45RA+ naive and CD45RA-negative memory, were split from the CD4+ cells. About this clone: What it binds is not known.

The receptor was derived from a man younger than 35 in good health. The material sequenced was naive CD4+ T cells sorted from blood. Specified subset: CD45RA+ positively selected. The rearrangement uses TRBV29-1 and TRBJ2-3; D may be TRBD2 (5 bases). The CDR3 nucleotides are TGCAGCGTTGAGCCTAGCACCACAGATACGCAGTATTTT. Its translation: CSVEPSTTDTQYF.